This T cell receptor (beta chain) is from a study of breast tumors, draining lymph nodes, adjacent tissues. Study results and caveats: Compared with lymph nodes, tumors were less diverse; compared with nontumor tissue, more.

Samples came from axillary lymph nodes draining the breast cancer. V lost 1 base to trimming and J lost 7 bases, with 20 bases between them. Germline V gene sequence: CDR1 MGHRA, CDR2 YSYEKL. This CDR3 comprises 16 residues. TCRdb called the multiplex PCR reads again in MiXCR, with one record for every CDR3 protein. Of about 200,000 distinct CDR3 sequences listed, 30% to 40% are singletons. This clonotype was seen many times. Its specificity is unknown. The specimen sequenced was axillary lymph node tissue. The TCR sequence derives from a female donor with breast cancer. Some clones in this sample may be carry-over from other donors' samples. V and J are TRBV4-1 and TRBJ2-7; no firm D call. CDR3 residues: CASSQVVLTEWVEQYF. The CDR3 DNA is TGCGCCAGCAGCCAAGTGGTTCTTACCGAGTGGGTTGAGCAGTACTTC.